Reported below is one TCR beta chain. What it binds is not known. This PCR relied on a set of 60 Vbeta primers and 13 Jbeta primers. Profiling relied on immunoSEQ multiplex PCR, and the TCRdb table lists in-frame clones only, not all of them. The sample holds some 130,000 clones, about 80% seen once. This specimen comes from a study of cytomegalovirus exposure and HLA in healthy donors. With V trimmed by 6 bases and J by 7 bases, 14 bases remained unmatched. This CDR3 region has 15 residues. Per the germline V gene, CDR1 is MDHEN and CDR2 is SYDVKM. These donors, healthy bone marrow donors, were studied. General study results and limits: The study designated roughly 160 TCR beta chains cytomegalovirus-associated. In an earlier analysis, productive rearrangement rates for most beta V segments clustered near 87% or 30%. Follow-up analysis later connected one missense variant in DCLRE1C with trimming of TCR beta V- and J-genes.

The clonotype was recovered from a man younger than 45 in good health and CMV-seronegative. The sequenced material came from PBMCs. The chain employs TRBV28 and TRBJ2-7, with TRBD1 matching over 8 bases. CDR3 in DNA: TGTGCCAGCAGACTCTTGGGGGACAGGTACGTGGAGCAGTACTTC. This sequence encodes CASRLLGDRYVEQYF.